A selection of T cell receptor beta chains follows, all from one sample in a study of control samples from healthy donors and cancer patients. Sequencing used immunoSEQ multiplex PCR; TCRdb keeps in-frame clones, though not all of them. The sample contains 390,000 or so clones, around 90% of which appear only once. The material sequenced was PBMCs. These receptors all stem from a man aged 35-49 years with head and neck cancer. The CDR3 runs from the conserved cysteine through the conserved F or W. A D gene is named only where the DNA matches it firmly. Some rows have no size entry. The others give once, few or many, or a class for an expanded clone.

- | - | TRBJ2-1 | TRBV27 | TGTGCCAGCAGTTTTGAGGGATACAATGAGCAGTTCTTC | CASSFEGYNEQFF
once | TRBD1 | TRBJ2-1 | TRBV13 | TGTGCCAGCAGCTTACGAAAGGGGGCGCCGACATACAATGAGCAGTTCTTC | CASSLRKGAPTYNEQFF
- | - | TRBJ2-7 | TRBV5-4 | TGTGCCAGCAGCTTGGTACCGGAGGAAATTTCCTACGAGCAGTACTTC | CASSLVPEEISYEQYF
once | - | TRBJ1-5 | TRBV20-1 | TGCAGTGCTCGTGGGCCAGTCAATCAGCCCCAGCATTTT | CSARGPVNQPQHF
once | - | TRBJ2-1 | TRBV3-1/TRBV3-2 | TGTGCCAGCAGCCCCCGCAGGTTCGATGAGCAGTTCTTC | CASSPRRFDEQFF
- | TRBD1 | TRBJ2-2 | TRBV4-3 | TGCGCCAGCAGCCAATTCGCAGGGGGCCTTGGCACCGGGGAGCTGTTTTTT | CASSQFAGGLGTGELFF
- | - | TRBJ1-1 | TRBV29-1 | TGCAGCGTTGAAAGAGTGGATACTGAAGCTTTCTTT | CSVERVDTEAFF
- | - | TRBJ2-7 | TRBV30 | TGTGCCTGGAGCGTAAGGGGCGTCGTTGGGTCCTACGAGCAGTACTTC | CAWSVRGVVGSYEQYF
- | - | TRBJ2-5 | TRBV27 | TGTGCCAGCAGTGGGCGGGAAGAGACCCAGTACTTC | CASSGREETQYF
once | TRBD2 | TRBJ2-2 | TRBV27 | TGTGCCAGCAGTTCCTTAGCGGGGGTTTCGAACACCGGGGAGCTGTTTTTT | CASSSLAGVSNTGELFF
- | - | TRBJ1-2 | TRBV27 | TGTGCCAGCAGTTTATCGACGTCTGGGGCGGATGGCTACACCTTC | CASSLSTSGADGYTF
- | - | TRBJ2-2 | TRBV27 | TGTGCCAGCAGTCTTGACCGGGCAATGACCGGGGAGCTGTTTTTT | CASSLDRAMTGELFF
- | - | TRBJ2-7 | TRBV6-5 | TGTGCCAGCGACCAGGGTACCTACGAGCAGTACTTC | CASDQGTYEQYF
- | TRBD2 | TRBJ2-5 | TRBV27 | TGTGCCAGCAGTTTCCAGGGACTAGCCGTGGAGACCCAGTACTTC | CASSFQGLAVETQYF
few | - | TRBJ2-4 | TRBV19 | TGTGCCAGTAGTATGGAACTGGGAAACAAAAACATTCAGTACTTC | CASSMELGNKNIQYF
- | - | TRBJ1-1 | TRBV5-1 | TGCGCCAGCAGCTTGGCGGGGGACACTGAAGCTTTCTTT | CASSLAGDTEAFF
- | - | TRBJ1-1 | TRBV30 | TGTGCCTGGAGTGTAATCCAGGGACGGACTGAAGCTTTCTTT | CAWSVIQGRTEAFF
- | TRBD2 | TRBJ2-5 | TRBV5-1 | TGCGCCAGCAGCTTGAAAAGGCAGGGAGCGGGGGCGAAGACCCAGTACTTC | CASSLKRQGAGAKTQYF
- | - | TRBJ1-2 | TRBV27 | TGTGCCAGCAGATTGGAGGGAGCTTTGGGCTATGGCTACACCTTC | CASRLEGALGYGYTF
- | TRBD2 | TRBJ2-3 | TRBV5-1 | TGCGCCAGCAGCATTTCGACTAGCCCAGATACGCAGTATTTT | CASSISTSPDTQYF
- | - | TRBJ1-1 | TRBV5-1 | TGCGCCAGCAGCTTGGGAGCTGAAGCTTTCTTT | CASSLGAEAFF
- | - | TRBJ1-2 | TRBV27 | TGTGCCTCGACGGGCATGGATGGTGGCTACACCTTC | CASTGMDGGYTF
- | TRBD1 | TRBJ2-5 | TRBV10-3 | TGTGCCATCAGATCCGGGACAGGGAAGGGAGGCGAGACCCAGTACTTC | CAIRSGTGKGGETQYF
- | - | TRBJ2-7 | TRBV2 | TGTGCCAGCAGTTCCGGGCCCAACTACGAGCAGTACTTC | CASSSGPNYEQYF
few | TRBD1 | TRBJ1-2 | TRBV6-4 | TGTGCCAGCAGTGACTCCCCGGACAGGGGAGGTGGCTACACCTTC | CASSDSPDRGGGYTF
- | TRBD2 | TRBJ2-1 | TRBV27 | TGTGCCAGCAGTACGGGGGGGCGCATCAATGAGCAGTTCTTC | CASSTGGRINEQFF
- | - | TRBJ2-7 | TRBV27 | TGTGCCAGCAGTTCTCAAACAGAGCAGTACTTC | CASSSQTEQYF
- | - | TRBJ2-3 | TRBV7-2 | TGTGCCAGCAGCTTTCTGACAGGCTACTACGCTATGGATACGCAGTATTTT | CASSFLTGYYAMDTQYF
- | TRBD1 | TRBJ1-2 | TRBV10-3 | TGTGCCAGCGGAGGAGAAGGACAGGGGGTAAACTATGGCTACACCTTC | CASGGEGQGVNYGYTF
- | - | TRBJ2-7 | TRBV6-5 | TGTGCCAGCAGTTACTCGCCAGGATTCTACGAGCAGTACTTC | CASSYSPGFYEQYF
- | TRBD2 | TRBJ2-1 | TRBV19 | TGTGCCAGTAGTATAGGGCCTAGCGGAGGTCCTTACCATGAGCAGTTCTTC | CASSIGPSGGPYHEQFF
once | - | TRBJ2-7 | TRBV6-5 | TGTGCCAGCAGTTACGCCGCTAGTCAGGAGCAGTACTTC | CASSYAASQEQYF
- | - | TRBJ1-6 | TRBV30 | TGTGCCTGGAGTGTAGGAAGGCCCGAGGGTGGTTCACCCCTCCACTTT | CAWSVGRPEGGSPLHF
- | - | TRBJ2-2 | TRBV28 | TGTGCCAGCAGTTTATTGATGGGGGAGCTGTTTTTT | CASSLLMGELFF
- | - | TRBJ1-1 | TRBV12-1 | TGTGCCAGCAGCTGGGGGAACCTTATGAACACTGAAGCTTTCTTT | CASSWGNLMNTEAFF
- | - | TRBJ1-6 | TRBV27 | TGTGCCAGCAGTCTACAGAGCTCCTATAATTCACCCCTCCACTTT | CASSLQSSYNSPLHF
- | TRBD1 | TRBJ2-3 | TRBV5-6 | TGTGCCAGCACCTTGACAGGGCAGGGCACAGATACGCAGTATTTT | CASTLTGQGTDTQYF
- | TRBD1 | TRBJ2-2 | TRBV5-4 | TGTGCCAGCAGCTTGTTTGACAGGGGGGCCGGGGAGCTGTTTTTT | CASSLFDRGAGELFF
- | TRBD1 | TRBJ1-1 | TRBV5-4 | TGTGCCAGCAGCTCCATGGGACAGGGGGCCGCTGAAGCTTTCTTT | CASSSMGQGAAEAFF
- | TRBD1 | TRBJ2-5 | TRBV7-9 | TGTGCCAGCAGCCCGACCAGGACAGGGGGAGAGACCCAGTACTTC | CASSPTRTGGETQYF
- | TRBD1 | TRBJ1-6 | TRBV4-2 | TGTGCCAGCAGCCCGGGACAGCCGATCGGCTCACCCCTCCACTTT | CASSPGQPIGSPLHF
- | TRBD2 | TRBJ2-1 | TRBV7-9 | TGTGCCAGCAGCTTCGGACTAGCGGTGGTAAATGAGCAGTTCTTC | CASSFGLAVVNEQFF
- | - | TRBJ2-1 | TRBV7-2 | TGTGCCAGCAGCTTAGTATCCACCTACAATGAGCAGTTCTTC | CASSLVSTYNEQFF
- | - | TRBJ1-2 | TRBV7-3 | TGTGCCAGCAGCCCTGGACCGCCCGACTATGGCTACACCTTC | CASSPGPPDYGYTF
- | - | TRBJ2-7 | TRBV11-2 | TGTGCCAGCAGCCAAACAGGATTCTACGAGCAGTACTTC | CASSQTGFYEQYF
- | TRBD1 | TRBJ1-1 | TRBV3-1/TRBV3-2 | TGTGCCAGCAGCTCTTTGGACAGGGCTGGCACTGAAGCTTTCTTT | CASSSLDRAGTEAFF
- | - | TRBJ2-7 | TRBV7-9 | TGTGCCAGCAGCTTAGGGTTCAATACCTACGAGCAGTACTTC | CASSLGFNTYEQYF
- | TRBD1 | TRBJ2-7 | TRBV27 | TGTGCCAGCAGTTTATCGTTGGGGACAGGGGGCGAGCAGTACTTC | CASSLSLGTGGEQYF
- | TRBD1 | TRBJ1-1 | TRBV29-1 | TGCAGCGTTGTCCGGGACAGGGGGAACACTGAAGCTTTCTTT | CSVVRDRGNTEAFF
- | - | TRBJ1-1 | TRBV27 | TGTGCCAGCAGTTTGGTAGCGTCCACTGAAGCTTTCTTT | CASSLVASTEAFF